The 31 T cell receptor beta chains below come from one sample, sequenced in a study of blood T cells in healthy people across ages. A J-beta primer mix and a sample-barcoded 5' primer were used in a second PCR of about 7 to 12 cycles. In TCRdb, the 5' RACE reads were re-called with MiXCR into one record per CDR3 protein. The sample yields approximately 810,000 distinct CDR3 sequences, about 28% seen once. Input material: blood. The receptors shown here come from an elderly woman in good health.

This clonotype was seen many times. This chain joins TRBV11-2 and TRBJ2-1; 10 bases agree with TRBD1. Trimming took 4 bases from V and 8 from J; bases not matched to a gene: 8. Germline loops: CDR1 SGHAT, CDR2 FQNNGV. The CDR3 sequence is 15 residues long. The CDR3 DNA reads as TGTGCCAGCAGCTCCCGGGACAGGGGACTCTATGAGCAGTTCTTC. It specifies CASSSRDRGLYEQFF.

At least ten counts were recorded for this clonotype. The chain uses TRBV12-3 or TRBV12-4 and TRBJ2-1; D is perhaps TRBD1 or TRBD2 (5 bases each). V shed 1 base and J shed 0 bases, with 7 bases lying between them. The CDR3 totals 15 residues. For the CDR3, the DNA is TGTGCCAGCAGTTTAGGGGGGTTCTCCTACAATGAGCAGTTCTTC. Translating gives CASSLGGFSYNEQFF.

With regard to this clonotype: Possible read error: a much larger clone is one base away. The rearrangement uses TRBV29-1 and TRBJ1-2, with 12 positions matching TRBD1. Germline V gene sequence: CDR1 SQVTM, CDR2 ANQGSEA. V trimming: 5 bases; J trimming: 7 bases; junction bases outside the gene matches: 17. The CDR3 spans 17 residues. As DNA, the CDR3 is TGCAGCGTTCTCCCGTCTGGTAGGGGACAGGGGGCCGGTGGCTACACCTTC. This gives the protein CSVLPSGRGQGAGGYTF.

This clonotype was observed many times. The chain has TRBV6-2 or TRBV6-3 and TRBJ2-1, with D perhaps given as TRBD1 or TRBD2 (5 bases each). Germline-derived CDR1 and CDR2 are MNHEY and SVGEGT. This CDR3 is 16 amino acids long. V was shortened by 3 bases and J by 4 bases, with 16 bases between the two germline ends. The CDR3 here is CASSYEPGRTYNEQFF. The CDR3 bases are TGTGCCAGCAGTTATGAACCGGGACGGACATACAATGAGCAGTTCTTC.

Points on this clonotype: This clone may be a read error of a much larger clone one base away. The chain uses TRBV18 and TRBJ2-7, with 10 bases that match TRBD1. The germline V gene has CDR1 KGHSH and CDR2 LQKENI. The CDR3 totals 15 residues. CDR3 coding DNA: TGTGCCAGCTCACCGGGACAGGGGACTACCTACGGGCAGTACTTC. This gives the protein CASSPGQGTTYGQYF. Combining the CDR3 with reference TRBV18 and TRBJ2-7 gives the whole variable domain NAGVMQNPRHLVRRRGQEARLRCSPMKGHSHVYWYRQLPEEGLKFMVYLQKENIIDESGMPKERFSAEFPKEGPSILRIQQVVRGDSAAYFCASSPGQGTTYGQYFGPGTRLTVT.

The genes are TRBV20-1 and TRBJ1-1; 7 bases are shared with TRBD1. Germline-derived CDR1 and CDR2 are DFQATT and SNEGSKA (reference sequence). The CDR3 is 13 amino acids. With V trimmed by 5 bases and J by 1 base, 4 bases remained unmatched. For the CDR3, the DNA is TGCAGTGCTTCGACAGGGAAGAACACTGAAGCTTTCTTT. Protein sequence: CSASTGKNTEAFF.

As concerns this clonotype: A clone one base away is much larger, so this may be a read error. The CDR3 loop is CAIRVSGVQETQYF. The CDR3 DNA reads as TGTGCCATCAGGGTGTCAGGGGTTCAAGAGACCCAGTACTTC. The chain employs TRBV10-3 and TRBJ2-5; a weak D match, TRBD1 (6 bases). The germline V gene encodes CDR1 ENHRY and CDR2 SYGVKD. V lost 6 bases and J 2 bases, leaving 13 bases between the germline ends. CDR3 length: 14 residues.

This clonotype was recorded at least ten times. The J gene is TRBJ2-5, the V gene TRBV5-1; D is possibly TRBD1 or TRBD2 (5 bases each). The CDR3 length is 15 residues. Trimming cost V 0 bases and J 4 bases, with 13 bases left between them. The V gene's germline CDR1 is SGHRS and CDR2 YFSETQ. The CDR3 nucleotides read TGCGCCAGCAGCTTGGTTCCAGGGACGGGAGAGACCCAGTACTTC. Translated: CASSLVPGTGETQYF.

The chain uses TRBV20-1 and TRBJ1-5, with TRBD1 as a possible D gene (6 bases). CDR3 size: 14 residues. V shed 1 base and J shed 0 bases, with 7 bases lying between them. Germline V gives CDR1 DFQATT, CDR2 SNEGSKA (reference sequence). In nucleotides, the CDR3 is TGCAGTGCTAGAGCCAGGGGTAGCAATCAGCCCCAGCATTTT. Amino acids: CSARARGSNQPQHF.

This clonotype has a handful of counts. Here the CDR3 reads CASSLVGQSQPQHF. The CDR3 DNA sequence: TGTGCCAGCAGCTTAGTGGGACAAAGCCAGCCCCAGCATTTT. The chain combines TRBV7-2 with TRBJ1-5; TRBD1 might be the D (6 bases). From germline, CDR1 is SGHTA and CDR2 FQGNSA. The CDR3 sequence is 14 residues long. Trimming cost V 1 base and J 7 bases, with 11 bases left between them.

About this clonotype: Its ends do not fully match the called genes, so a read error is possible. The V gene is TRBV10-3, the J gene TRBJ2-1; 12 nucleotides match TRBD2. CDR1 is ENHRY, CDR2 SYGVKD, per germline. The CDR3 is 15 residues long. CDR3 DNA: TGTACCATCAAAGGACTAGCGGGAACTTACAATGAGCAGTTCTTC. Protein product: CTIKGLAGTYNEQFF.

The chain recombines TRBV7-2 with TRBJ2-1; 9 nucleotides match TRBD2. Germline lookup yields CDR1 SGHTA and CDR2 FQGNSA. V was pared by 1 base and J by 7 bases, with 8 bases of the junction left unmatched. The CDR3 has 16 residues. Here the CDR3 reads CASSLVGTSRRNEQFF. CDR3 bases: TGTGCCAGCAGCTTAGTAGGGACTAGCAGACGTAATGAGCAGTTCTTC.

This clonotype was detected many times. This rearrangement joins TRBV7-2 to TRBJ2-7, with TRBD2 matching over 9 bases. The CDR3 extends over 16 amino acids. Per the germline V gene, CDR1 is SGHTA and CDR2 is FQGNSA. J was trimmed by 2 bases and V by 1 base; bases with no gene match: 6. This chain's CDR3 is CASSLGSGGPTYEQYF. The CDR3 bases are TGTGCCAGCAGCTTAGGGAGCGGGGGGCCGACCTACGAGCAGTACTTC.

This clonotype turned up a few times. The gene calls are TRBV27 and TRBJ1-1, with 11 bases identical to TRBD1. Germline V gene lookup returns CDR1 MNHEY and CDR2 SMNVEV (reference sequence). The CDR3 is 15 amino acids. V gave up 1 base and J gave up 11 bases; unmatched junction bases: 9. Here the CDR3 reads CASSLYGQGATGAFF. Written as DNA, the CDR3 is TGTGCCAGCAGTTTATATGGACAGGGGGCGACGGGGGCTTTCTTT.

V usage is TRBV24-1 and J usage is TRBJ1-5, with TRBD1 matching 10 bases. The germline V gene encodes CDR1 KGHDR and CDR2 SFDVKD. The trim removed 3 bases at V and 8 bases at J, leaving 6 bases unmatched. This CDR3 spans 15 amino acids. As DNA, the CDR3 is TGTGCCACCAGTGATCAGACAGGGGGCTCGGAGCCCCAGCATTTT. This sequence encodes CATSDQTGGSEPQHF.

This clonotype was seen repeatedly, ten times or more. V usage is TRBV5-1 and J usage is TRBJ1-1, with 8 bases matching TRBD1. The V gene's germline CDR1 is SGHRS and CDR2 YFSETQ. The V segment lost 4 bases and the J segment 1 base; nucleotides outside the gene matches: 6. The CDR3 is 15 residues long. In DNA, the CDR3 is TGCGCCAGCAGCCTGGACAGGGCGACGAACACTGAAGCTTTCTTT. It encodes CASSLDRATNTEAFF.

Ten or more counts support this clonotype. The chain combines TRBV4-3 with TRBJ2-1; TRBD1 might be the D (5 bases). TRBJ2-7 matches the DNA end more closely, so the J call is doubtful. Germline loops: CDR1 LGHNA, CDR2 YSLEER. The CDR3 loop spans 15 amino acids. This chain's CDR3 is CASSQGTRTYNEQYF. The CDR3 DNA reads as TGCGCCAGCAGCCAAGGGACAAGGACATACAATGAGCAGTACTTC.

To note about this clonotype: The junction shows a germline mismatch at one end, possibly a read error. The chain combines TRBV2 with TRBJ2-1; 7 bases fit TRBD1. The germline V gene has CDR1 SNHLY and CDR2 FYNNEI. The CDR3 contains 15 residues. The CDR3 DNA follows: TGTGCCAGCAGTGAAAGTCAGGGGGATTACAATGAGCGGTTCTTC. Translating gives CASSESQGDYNERFF.

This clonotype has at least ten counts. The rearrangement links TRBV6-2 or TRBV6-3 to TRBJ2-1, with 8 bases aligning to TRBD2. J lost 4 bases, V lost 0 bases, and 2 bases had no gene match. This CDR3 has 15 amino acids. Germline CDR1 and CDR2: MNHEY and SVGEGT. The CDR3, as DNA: TGTGCCAGCAGTTACTCTGGCGGGGGGTACAATGAGCAGTTCTTC. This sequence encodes CASSYSGGGYNEQFF.

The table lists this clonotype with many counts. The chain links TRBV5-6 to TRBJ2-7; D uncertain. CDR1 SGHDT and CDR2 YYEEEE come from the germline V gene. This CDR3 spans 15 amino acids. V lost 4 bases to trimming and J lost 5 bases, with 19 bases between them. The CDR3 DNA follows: TGTGCCAGCAGCCCGGATCCAGGCGGTAGCCACGAGCAGTACTTC. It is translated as CASSPDPGGSHEQYF.

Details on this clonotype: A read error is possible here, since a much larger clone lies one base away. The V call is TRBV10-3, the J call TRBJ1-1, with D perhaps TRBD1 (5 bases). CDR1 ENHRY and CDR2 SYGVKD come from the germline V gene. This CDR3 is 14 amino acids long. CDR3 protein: CAISDSRENTGAFF. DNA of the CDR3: TGTGCCATCAGTGATTCCAGGGAGAACACTGGAGCTTTCTTT.

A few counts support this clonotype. This CDR3 is CASSLEGTGVSEQFF. Here the CDR3 DNA reads TGTGCCAGCAGCTTGGAAGGGACAGGGGTTTCTGAGCAGTTCTTC. The chain carries TRBV5-8 and TRBJ2-1; 10 nucleotides match TRBD1. Per germline, CDR1 SGHTS and CDR2 YDEGEE. V dropped 0 bases and J dropped 9; count of bases not matched to a gene: 6. This CDR3 is built from 15 residues.

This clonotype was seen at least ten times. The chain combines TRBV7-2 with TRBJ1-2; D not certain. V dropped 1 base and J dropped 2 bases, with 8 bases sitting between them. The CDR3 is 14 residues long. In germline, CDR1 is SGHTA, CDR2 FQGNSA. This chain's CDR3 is CASSLVGGNYGYTF. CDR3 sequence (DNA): TGTGCCAGCAGCTTAGTGGGAGGGAACTATGGCTACACCTTC.

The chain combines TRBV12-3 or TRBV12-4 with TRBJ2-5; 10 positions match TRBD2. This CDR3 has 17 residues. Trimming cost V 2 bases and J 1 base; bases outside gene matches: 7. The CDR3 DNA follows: TGTGCCAGCAGTTTAAACTGGCTAGCGGGAGCCCAAGAGACCCAGTACTTC. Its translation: CASSLNWLAGAQETQYF.

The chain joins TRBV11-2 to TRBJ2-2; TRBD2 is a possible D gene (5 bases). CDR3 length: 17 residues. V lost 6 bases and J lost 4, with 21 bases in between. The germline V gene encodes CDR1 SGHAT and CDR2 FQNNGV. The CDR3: CASSPTSLLAVTGELFF. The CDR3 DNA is TGTGCCAGCAGTCCCACGAGCTTGCTAGCAGTCACCGGGGAGCTGTTTTTT.

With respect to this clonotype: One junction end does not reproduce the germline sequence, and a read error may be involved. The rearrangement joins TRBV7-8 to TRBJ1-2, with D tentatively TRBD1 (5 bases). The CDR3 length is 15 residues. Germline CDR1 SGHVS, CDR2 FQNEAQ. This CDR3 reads CASSLAGASPYGHTF. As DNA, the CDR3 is TGTGCCAGCAGCTTAGCAGGGGCCTCCCCCTATGGCCACACCTTC.

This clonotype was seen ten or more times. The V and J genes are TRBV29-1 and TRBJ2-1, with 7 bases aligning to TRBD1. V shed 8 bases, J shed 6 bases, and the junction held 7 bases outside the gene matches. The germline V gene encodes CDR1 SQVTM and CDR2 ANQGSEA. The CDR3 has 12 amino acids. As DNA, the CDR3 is TGCAGCTATCGACAGGGTACCAATGAGCAGTTCTTC. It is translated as CSYRQGTNEQFF.

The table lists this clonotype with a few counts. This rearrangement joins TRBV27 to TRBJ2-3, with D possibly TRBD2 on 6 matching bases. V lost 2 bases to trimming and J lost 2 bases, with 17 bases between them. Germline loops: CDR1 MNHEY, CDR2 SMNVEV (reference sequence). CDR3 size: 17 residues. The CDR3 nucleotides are TGTGCCAGCAGTTTAACGGGGGTGGAGATTGTCACAGATACGCAGTATTTT. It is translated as CASSLTGVEIVTDTQYF.

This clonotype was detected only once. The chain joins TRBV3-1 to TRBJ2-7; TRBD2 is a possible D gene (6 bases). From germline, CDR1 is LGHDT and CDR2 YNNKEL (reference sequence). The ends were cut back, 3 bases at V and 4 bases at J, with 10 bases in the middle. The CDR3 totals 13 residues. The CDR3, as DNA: TGTGCCAGCAGCCACGATGGGAGGTACGAGCAGTACTTC. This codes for CASSHDGRYEQYF.

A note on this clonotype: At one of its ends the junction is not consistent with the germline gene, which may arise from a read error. The chain's CDR3 is CASSVADGLKSPRHF. CDR3 in DNA: TGTGCCAGCAGCGTAGCCGACGGTCTGAAGTCACCCCGCCACTTT. This chain uses TRBV9 with TRBJ1-6; no clear D gene. The CDR3 sequence is 15 residues long. In germline, CDR1 is SGDLS, CDR2 YYNGEE.

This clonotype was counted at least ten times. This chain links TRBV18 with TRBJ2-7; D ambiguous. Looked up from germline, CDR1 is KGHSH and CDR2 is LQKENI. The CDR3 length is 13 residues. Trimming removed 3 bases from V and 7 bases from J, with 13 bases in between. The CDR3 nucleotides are TGTGCCAGCTCACCTGAACAAGGCAGGGAGCAGTACTTC. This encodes CASSPEQGREQYF. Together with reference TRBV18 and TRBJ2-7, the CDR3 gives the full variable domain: NAGVMQNPRHLVRRRGQEARLRCSPMKGHSHVYWYRQLPEEGLKFMVYLQKENIIDESGMPKERFSAEFPKEGPSILRIQQVVRGDSAAYFCASSPEQGREQYFGPGTRLTVT.